This TCR beta chain comes out of a study of human T cells and chemical hapten exposure. General study points: It was expanded TCRs that formed significantly more large CDR3 similarity clusters than controls did.

The library attached unique molecular identifiers to individual cDNA molecules. TCRdb reprocessed the RACE reads via MiXCR and lists one record per CDR3 protein. The sample carries approximately 320,000 distinct CDR3 sequences, 5.5% recorded once. Trimming removed 6 bases from V and 4 bases from J, with 12 bases in between. This CDR3 contains 13 residues. Germline assignment: CDR1 MDHEN and CDR2 SYDVKM. Note on this clonotype: What it binds is not known.

Specified time point: pre-sensitization, week 0. Treatment reported: therapeutic diphenylcyclopropenone sensitization with weekly scalp DPC. Extraction of total RNA was performed on unfractionated whole blood. The source of this sequence is a woman under 30 with alopecia areata. Some clones in this sample may be carry-over from other donors' samples. The V and J genes are TRBV28 and TRBJ1-2; D is perhaps TRBD1 (6 bases). The sequencing here drew on whole blood, taken in connection with sensitization to the hapten diphenylcyclopropenone (DPC). The CDR3, as DNA: TGTGCCAGCAGCTTAGGGGGAGGCTATGGCTACACCTTC. Its protein product is CASSLGGGYGYTF.